These 8 T cell receptor beta chains were sequenced from one sample in a study of blood T cell repertoires in COVID-19. Data came from immunoSEQ multiplex PCR; TCRdb stores just in-frame clones and leaves some out. This table has more than 90,000 clones, over 80% appearing once. Sequencing input: peripheral blood. The receptors shown here come from a woman in her seventies with acute or convalescent COVID-19.

The rearrangement links TRBV12-3 or TRBV12-4 to TRBJ1-5, with a weak D call TRBD1 (6 bases). V was pared by 6 bases and J by 15 bases, with 15 bases between. This CDR3 has 11 amino acids. CDR3 DNA sequence: TGTGCCAGCAGCGAAAACAGGGCCCCGCATTTT. This gives the protein CASSENRAPHF.

The chain employs TRBV12-5 and TRBJ2-2, with 8 nucleotides matching TRBD1. The germline gives CDR1 LGHNT, CDR2 FRNRAP. The V and J ends lost 1 base and 3 bases, in that order; junction bases with no gene match: 7. This CDR3 is built from 17 residues. The CDR3 reads CASGLDRGQGYTGELFF. The CDR3 bases are TGTGCTAGTGGTTTGGACCGCGGACAGGGATACACCGGGGAGCTGTTTTTT.

This rearrangement joins TRBV5-5 to TRBJ2-3; 12 bases are shared with TRBD2. The V gene end was trimmed by 3 bases and the J gene end by 2 bases; junction bases not matched to a gene: 13. CDR1 is SGHKS and CDR2 is YYEKEE in the germline V gene (reference sequence). This CDR3 is 19 amino acids long. The CDR3 here is CASSSHPGLAGISTDTQYF. CDR3 nucleotide sequence: TGTGCCAGCAGCTCTCACCCCGGACTAGCGGGGATTTCCACAGATACGCAGTATTTT.

The V gene is TRBV19, the J gene TRBJ1-5; TRBD1 might be the D (5 bases). Germline CDR1 and CDR2: LNHDA and SQIVND (reference sequence). Between the trimmed V and J ends, which lost 5 bases and 0 bases, there was a span of 8 bases. This CDR3 comprises 14 residues. The CDR3 DNA reads TGTGCCAGTAGTTTAACAGGTAGCAATCAGCCCCAGCATTTT. Protein product: CASSLTGSNQPQHF.

The V gene is TRBV19, the J gene TRBJ1-5, with no clear D. Trimming took 3 bases from V and 1 from J, leaving 13 bases between them. CDR3 length equals 16 residues. The germline CDR1 and CDR2 sequences are LNHDA and SQIVND (reference sequence). CDR3 residues: CASSIGEGGSNQPQHF. CDR3 sequence (DNA): TGTGCCAGTAGTATTGGGGAGGGCGGCAGCAATCAGCCCCAGCATTTT. Full variable domain (rest looked up from reference TRBV19 and TRBJ1-5): DGGITQSPKYLFRKEGQNVTLSCEQNLNHDAMYWYRQDPGQGLRLIYYSQIVNDFQKGDIAEGYSVSREKKESFPLTVTSAQKNPTAFYLCASSIGEGGSNQPQHFGDGTRLSIL.

Of note for this clone: The same CDR3 arises from other DNA sequences in this sample as well. The rearrangement uses TRBV6-6 and TRBJ2-1, with 11 bases identical to TRBD2. Trimming cost V 6 bases and J 2 bases; bases outside gene matches: 3. The CDR3 spans 15 residues. Germline-derived CDR1 and CDR2 are MNHNY and SVGAGI (reference sequence). CDR3: CASSLAGGPYNEQFF. CDR3 sequence (DNA): TGTGCCAGCAGCCTAGCGGGGGGCCCCTACAATGAGCAGTTCTTC.

The rearrangement links TRBV2 to TRBJ2-7; D not resolved. V was shortened by 5 bases and J by 4 bases, with 6 bases between the two germline ends. Germline CDR1 and CDR2: SNHLY and FYNNEI. CDR3 length equals 11 residues. The CDR3 region is CASSTTYEQYF. CDR3 DNA: TGTGCCAGCAGTACAACGTACGAGCAGTACTTC.

J is TRBJ2-5 and V is TRBV24-1, with D possibly matching TRBD1 (6 bases). V lost 4 bases and J lost 5, with 10 bases in between. CDR1 is KGHDR, CDR2 SFDVKD, per germline. This CDR3 has 13 amino acids. In DNA form, the CDR3 reads TGTGCCACCAGTGAAGGACAGCCTGAGACCCAGTACTTC. Residues: CATSEGQPETQYF.